The 31 T cell receptor beta chains listed next were all sequenced from one sample in a study of T cells in Graves' hyperthyroidism and ophthalmopathy (dated by TCRdb to the late 2010s). The library was made by multiplex PCR. Instrument on record: Illumina HiSeq 2000. The TCR beta CDR3 regions were amplified from the RNA transcripts. The TCR CDR3 was subjected to a first round of RT-PCR using the HTBI primer set and the Qiagen OneStep RT-PCR kit. TCRdb cleaned the public reads at Q25 with fastp, built clones with MiXCR and kept in-frame beta chains. Under each unique CDR3 protein, matching rows form one entry showing the most common genes and DNA. The sample includes approximately 400,000 distinct CDR3 sequences, with about a sixth observed a single time. Just under 8% of the sample is taken by the ten largest. Sequenced input: blood. These receptors all come from a woman aged 18-29 years with Graves' hyperthyroidism.

The table lists this clonotype with many counts. This rearrangement joins TRBV11-2 to TRBJ2-5, with D perhaps matching TRBD2 (6 bases). This CDR3 spans 17 amino acids. The germline gives CDR1 SGHAT, CDR2 FQNNGV. V was shortened by 5 bases and J by 6 bases, with 25 bases between the two germline ends. As DNA, the CDR3 is TGTGCCAGCAGCCTCCTACCCGGGAGCACCCACGACCAGACCCAGTACTTC. Protein product: CASSLLPGSTHDQTQYF.

The CDR3 protein is CASSLAVRQNTGELFF. CDR3 DNA: TGTGCCAGCAGCTTGGCCGTGCGACAGAACACCGGGGAGCTGTTTTTT. The genes are TRBV5-8 and TRBJ2-2; no clear D. Between the trimmed V and J ends, which lost 0 bases and 1 base, there was a span of 10 bases. The CDR3 extends over 16 amino acids. Per the germline V gene, CDR1 is SGHTS and CDR2 is YDEGEE.

V usage is TRBV20-1 and J usage is TRBJ2-5, with D perhaps being TRBD1 or TRBD2 (5 bases each). Germline V gene data show CDR1 as DFQATT and CDR2 as SNEGSKA (reference sequence). The CDR3 length is 13 residues. Trimming took 5 bases from V and 5 from J, leaving 15 bases between them. The CDR3 nucleotides read TGCAGTGCTCCCAGGGCCCGAGGGGAGACCCAGTACTTC. Protein sequence: CSAPRARGETQYF.

This clonotype has ten or more counts. The rearrangement joins TRBV6-1 to TRBJ2-3; possibly TRBD1 for D (6 bases). V dropped 6 bases and J dropped 2 bases, with 15 bases sitting between them. CDR3 length: 15 residues. Germline assignment: CDR1 MNHNS and CDR2 SASEGT. In DNA, the CDR3 is TGTGCCAGCAGACCTCGGACAGCGACCACAGATACGCAGTATTTT. This translates into CASRPRTATTDTQYF.

This clonotype was seen more than once but under ten times. The chain joins TRBV19 to TRBJ1-3; D unresolved. This CDR3 has 14 residues. The germline CDR1 and CDR2 sequences are LNHDA and SQIVND (reference sequence). V dropped 4 bases and J dropped 4 bases, with 11 bases sitting between them. The DNA for the CDR3 is TGTGCCAGTAGTAAAAAGTTTACGGGAAACACCATATATTTT. It translates to CASSKKFTGNTIYF.

The chain combines TRBV12-3 or TRBV12-4 with TRBJ1-1, with 9 positions matching TRBD1. The CDR3 loop spans 14 amino acids. V dropped 3 bases and J dropped 6; count of bases not matched to a gene: 5. CDR3 amino acids: CASSFGTGSAEAFF. CDR3 DNA sequence: TGTGCCAGCAGTTTTGGGACAGGGAGCGCTGAAGCTTTCTTT.

There are many counts of this clonotype. The V and J genes are TRBV11-2 and TRBJ2-7; 8 nucleotides match TRBD1. V lost 3 bases to trimming and J lost 2 bases; unmatched junction nucleotides: 9. CDR1 is SGHAT and CDR2 is FQNNGV in the germline V gene. The CDR3 totals 16 residues. CDR3 residues: CASSFPPGTGTYEQYF. The CDR3 DNA follows: TGTGCCAGCAGCTTCCCCCCCGGGACAGGCACCTACGAGCAGTACTTC.

Only a few counts were recorded for this clonotype. The gene calls are TRBV3-1 and TRBJ2-2, with D maybe TRBD2 (5 bases). CDR1 is LGHDT and CDR2 is YNNKEL in the germline V gene (reference sequence). This CDR3 contains 14 residues. V shed 4 bases and J shed 6 bases, with 12 bases lying between them. CDR3 DNA sequence: TGTGCCAGCAGCCCCCGGCTAGCCGCCGGGGAGCTGTTTTTT. Amino acids: CASSPRLAAGELFF.

At least ten counts were recorded for this clonotype. The chain joins TRBV11-2 to TRBJ2-5; D is unresolved. Germline CDR1 SGHAT, CDR2 FQNNGV. The CDR3 contains 12 residues. V lost 3 bases and J 4 bases, leaving 6 bases between the germline ends. CDR3 bases: TGTGCCAGCAGCTTTATTGGAGAGACCCAGTACTTC. Amino acids: CASSFIGETQYF.

This clonotype was observed a few times. The chain carries TRBV5-8 and TRBJ2-7; maybe TRBD1 (5 bases). V was cut by 0 bases and J by 1 base, with 8 bases left in between. This CDR3 spans 14 amino acids. Per the germline V gene, CDR1 is SGHTS and CDR2 is YDEGEE. CDR3: CASSLVGASYEQYF. The CDR3 DNA reads TGTGCCAGCAGCTTGGTAGGGGCGTCCTACGAGCAGTACTTC. Complete variable domain (other parts from reference TRBV5-8 and TRBJ2-7): EAGVTQSPTHLIKTRGQQATLRCSPISGHTSVYWYQQALGLGLQFLLWYDEGEERNRGNFPPRFSGRQFPNYSSELNVNALELEDSALYLCASSLVGASYEQYFGPGTRLTVT.

This clonotype came up many times. The chain recombines TRBV7-9 with TRBJ2-3, with 8 bases lining up with TRBD2. With V trimmed by 5 bases and J by 7 bases, 11 bases remained unmatched. The germline V gene encodes CDR1 SEHNR and CDR2 FQNEAQ (reference sequence). This CDR3 contains 15 residues. The CDR3 nucleotides are TGTGCCAGCAGCACACGCGGGGGGCGCGCGAATACGCAGTATTTT. The encoded protein is CASSTRGGRANTQYF.

To note about this clonotype: A read error may account for a junction end that differs from germline. This chain links TRBV29-1 with TRBJ1-4, with D maybe TRBD1 (6 bases). Germline V gene lookup returns CDR1 SQVTM and CDR2 ANQGSEA. This CDR3 is built from 13 residues. The CDR3 protein is CSVEWGAKEKLFF. The CDR3 bases are TGCAGCGTTGAATGGGGGGCTAAGGAAAAACTGTTTTTT. The full variable domain, rest sourced from reference TRBV29-1 and TRBJ1-4, is SAVISQKPSRDICQRGTSLTIQCQVDSQVTMMFWYRQQPGQSLTLIATANQGSEATYESGFVIDKFPISRPNLTFSTLTVSNMSPEDSSIYLCSVEWGAKEKLFFGSGTQLSVL.

The V call is TRBV12-3 or TRBV12-4, the J call TRBJ2-3; 13 bases are a match to TRBD2. V lost 5 bases and J lost 4; bases outside the gene matches: 3. The CDR3 runs 15 residues. The DNA of the CDR3 is TGTGCCAGCAGTCCTGGGACTAGCGGGGCAGATACGCAGTATTTT. Translating it yields CASSPGTSGADTQYF.

This clonotype was recorded many times. This CDR3 reads CASSLRALGYDTQYF. The CDR3, as DNA: TGTGCCAGCAGTTTACGGGCACTAGGATACGATACGCAGTATTTT. The J gene is TRBJ2-3, the V gene TRBV27, with a possible D match to TRBD2 (5 bases). CDR3 length equals 15 residues. Germline V gives CDR1 MNHEY, CDR2 SMNVEV (reference sequence). Trimming took 2 bases from V and 6 from J, leaving 15 bases between them.

This clonotype was recorded many times. This chain connects TRBV3-1 to TRBJ2-5; 10 bases map to TRBD1. V trimming: 4 bases; J trimming: 2 bases; junction bases outside the gene matches: 7. Per germline, CDR1 LGHDT and CDR2 YNNKEL (reference sequence). CDR3 size: 16 residues. The chain's CDR3 is CASSLEGTGEQETQYF. In DNA, the CDR3 is TGTGCCAGCAGCCTTGAAGGGACAGGGGAACAAGAGACCCAGTACTTC.

CDR3 sequence: CASSQGTVSGNTIYF. The CDR3 nucleotides read TGCGCCAGCAGCCAAGGGACAGTCTCTGGAAACACCATATATTTT. The chain carries TRBV4-1 and TRBJ1-3, with D possibly TRBD1 on 6 matching bases. The V gene lost 1 base and the J gene lost 0 bases, with 7 bases spanning the gap. The CDR3 is 15 residues long. In germline, CDR1 is MGHRA, CDR2 YSYEKL.

This clonotype has just a few counts. The chain links TRBV9 to TRBJ2-7; D not resolved. CDR1 and CDR2 (germline): SGDLS, YYNGEE. Trimming took off 5 bases at V and 6 bases at J, with 12 bases between the two ends. This CDR3 is built from 12 residues. Here the CDR3 reads CASSKSAGEQYF. As DNA, the CDR3 is TGTGCCAGCAGTAAATCTGCCGGCGAGCAGTACTTC.

This clonotype was counted at least ten times. The chain recombines TRBV3-1 with TRBJ2-5; unclear D gene. V lost 6 bases and J 5 bases, leaving 16 bases between the germline ends. CDR1 is LGHDT and CDR2 is YNNKEL in the germline V gene (reference sequence). The CDR3 spans 14 residues. DNA for the CDR3: TGTGCCAGCAGGGTTGGCCCGGGTGTGGAGACCCAGTACTTC. This encodes CASRVGPGVETQYF.

This clonotype has at least ten counts. The V gene is TRBV6-1, the J gene TRBJ2-7; 8 nucleotides align to TRBD2. Losses at the gene ends were 3 bases for V and 5 bases for J; bases not matched to a gene: 0. The germline V gene encodes CDR1 MNHNS and CDR2 SASEGT. The CDR3 contains 12 residues. The CDR3 DNA sequence: TGTGCCAGCAGTGACGGGGGGGACGAGCAGTACTTC. This codes for CASSDGGDEQYF.

This clonotype appeared a few times. The chain joins TRBV27 to TRBJ1-5; TRBD1 might be the D (5 bases). Germline V gives CDR1 MNHEY, CDR2 SMNVEV (reference sequence). This CDR3 comprises 14 residues. Trimming pared 5 bases from V and 6 bases from J, leaving 14 bases between. The CDR3 sequence is CASSLLGRGQPQHF. The CDR3, as DNA: TGTGCCAGCAGTCTACTCGGAAGGGGTCAGCCCCAGCATTTT.

The chain is built from TRBV5-1 and TRBJ2-2, with D maybe TRBD2 (6 bases). V lost 0 bases and J 3 bases, leaving 9 bases between the germline ends. Germline V gene data show CDR1 as SGHRS and CDR2 as YFSETQ. The CDR3 totals 15 residues. CDR3 region: CASSLGDWDTGELFF. CDR3 DNA: TGCGCCAGCAGCTTGGGGGACTGGGACACCGGGGAGCTGTTTTTT.

This clonotype was counted ten times or more. The J gene is TRBJ1-1, the V gene TRBV6-2 or TRBV6-3; D is unclear. The CDR3 is made up of 13 amino acids. Trimming took 10 bases from V and 1 from J, leaving 13 bases between them. Germline V CDR1 and CDR2: MNHEY, SVGEGT. The CDR3 protein is CATGVPSNTEAFF. The CDR3 bases are TGTGCCACCGGAGTCCCTTCGAACACTGAAGCTTTCTTT.

This clonotype came up a few times. This clone may be a read error of a much larger clone one base away. This rearrangement joins TRBV11-2 to TRBJ2-1; D is ambiguous. The germline V gene encodes CDR1 SGHAT and CDR2 FQNNGV. The CDR3 consists of 16 residues. The CDR3 reads CASSLGPYSSYNERFF. CDR3 DNA: TGTGCCAGCAGCTTAGGGCCCTATAGTTCCTACAATGAGCGGTTCTTC.

This clonotype was counted at least ten times. The chain carries TRBV5-1 and TRBJ1-6; maybe TRBD1 (5 bases). Trimming left V 7 bases short and J 8 bases short, with 13 bases between. The CDR3 totals 13 residues. Germline values: CDR1 SGHRS, CDR2 YFSETQ. CDR3 DNA sequence: TGCGCCAGCGGGGCCGGGGAAGATTCACCCCTCCACTTT. It is translated as CASGAGEDSPLHF.

This clonotype has at least ten counts. J is TRBJ2-7 and V is TRBV7-9; D is unclear. Deletions cut 5 bases from V and 2 bases from J, with 16 bases between. Germline V gives CDR1 SEHNR, CDR2 FQNEAQ (reference sequence). The CDR3 is 15 residues long. The CDR3 loop reads CASSPGRSSAYEQYF. The CDR3, as DNA: TGTGCCAGCAGCCCCGGGCGGAGCTCGGCCTACGAGCAGTACTTC.

This clonotype has more than one count but fewer than ten. The V call is TRBV4-1, the J call TRBJ2-6; a possible D gene is TRBD1 (6 bases). This CDR3 has 18 residues. The V end lost 3 bases, the J end lost 2 bases, and 17 bases lay between the germline ends. Germline CDR1 MGHRA, CDR2 YSYEKL. CDR3 in DNA: TGCGCCAGCAGCCATATGGAGGACAGATCCGCTGGGGCCAACGTCCTGACTTTC. Translation gives CASSHMEDRSAGANVLTF.

CDR3 residues: CARGKQIPQETQYF. The CDR3 region has the DNA TGCGCCAGGGGGAAACAGATCCCCCAAGAGACCCAGTACTTC. The chain combines TRBV4-1 with TRBJ2-5; no firm D call. The germline gives CDR1 MGHRA, CDR2 YSYEKL. This CDR3 has 14 residues. V was cut by 9 bases and J by 1 base, with 15 bases left in between.

At least ten counts were recorded for this clonotype. This chain uses TRBV4-1 with TRBJ1-1; no clear D gene. The CDR3 length is 14 residues. The ends were cut back, 0 bases at V and 9 bases at J, with 14 bases in the middle. Germline assignment: CDR1 MGHRA and CDR2 YSYEKL. CDR3 sequence reads: CASSQESNGEQAFF. CDR3 nucleotide sequence: TGCGCCAGCAGCCAAGAATCTAATGGGGAGCAAGCTTTCTTT.

This rearrangement joins TRBV12-5 to TRBJ1-1; D uncertain. The CDR3 spans 13 residues. The V gene's germline CDR1 is LGHNT and CDR2 FRNRAP. V was shortened by 7 bases and J by 0 bases, with 9 bases between the two germline ends. The CDR3 nucleotides are TGTGCTAGTGTAGCTAGTGTGAACACTGAAGCTTTCTTT. Translation gives CASVASVNTEAFF.

V usage is TRBV9 and J usage is TRBJ1-4, with D perhaps TRBD1 (6 bases). Germline values: CDR1 SGDLS, CDR2 YYNGEE. The CDR3 runs 15 residues. V lost 3 bases and J lost 4, with 13 bases in between. CDR3 loop: CASSARGASNEKLFF. The CDR3 nucleotides read TGTGCCAGCAGCGCCCGGGGGGCGAGTAATGAAAAACTGTTTTTT.

A few counts support this clonotype. This may come from a read error, since a much larger clone is one base off. The chain recombines TRBV30 with TRBJ1-2; TRBD1 might be the D (5 bases). With 5 bases removed from V and 9 bases from J, the gap between germline ends came to 13 bases. The CDR3 loop spans 11 amino acids. The germline gives CDR1 GTSNPN, CDR2 SVGIG (reference sequence). The DNA of the CDR3 is TGTGCCTGGTGTGGCGACAGACGCTACACCTTC. Translated: CAWCGDRRYTF.